The 27 T cell receptor beta chains below come from one sample, sequenced in a study of CD8+ T cells in alopecia areata (dated by TCRdb to 2016 to 2019). The sample's time point, from its label and the paper: around 4 weeks on oral tofacitinib. This specimen's treatment or condition label, interpreted: oral pan-JAK inhibitor, 5-10 mg twice daily. Receptor libraries were prepared by the immunoSEQ multiplex PCR assay. To provide template for TCR sequencing, every sample had RNA extracted and reverse transcribed into cDNA. The table was pulled from immuneACCESS by TCRdb, which kept in-frame rearrangements only. Such tables lose some clones; where checked, under half of the loss comes from unresolved V genes, and the rest has no known cause. The sample data list about 140,000 clones, and approximately 90% of these were observed just once. The top ten clonotypes cover about 13% of the sample. The sequenced sample was CD8+ T cells sorted from blood, obtained at week 4, from a patient treated with tofacitinib. The receptors come from a human donor with alopecia areata.

The chain recombines TRBV7-9 with TRBJ2-7; D unclear. The germline gives CDR1 SEHNR, CDR2 FQNEAQ (reference sequence). The CDR3 length is 15 residues. Trimming cost V 5 bases and J 3 bases, with 17 bases left between them. This chain's CDR3 is CASSPPGDQGYEQYF. The CDR3 DNA reads as TGTGCCAGCAGCCCCCCGGGCGATCAAGGCTACGAGCAGTACTTC.

DNA for the CDR3: TGTGCCAGCAGTTCTAACCCTTTGACAGGGCTCAGCACAGATACGCAGTATTTT. It encodes CASSSNPLTGLSTDTQYF. The chain is built from TRBV28 and TRBJ2-3, with 7 bases aligning to TRBD1. This CDR3 has 18 amino acids. Germline values: CDR1 MDHEN, CDR2 SYDVKM. The trim removed 4 bases at V and 0 bases at J, leaving 13 bases unmatched.

J is TRBJ2-1 and V is TRBV4-1; 11 bases are shared with TRBD2. The CDR3 is 15 residues long. V shed 1 base and J 7 bases; nucleotides not matched to a gene: 3. Germline CDR1 and CDR2: MGHRA and YSYEKL. The chain's CDR3 is CASSQVAGGRNEQFF. The DNA of the CDR3 is TGCGCCAGCAGCCAAGTAGCGGGGGGGCGGAATGAGCAGTTCTTC.

The chain joins TRBV5-6 to TRBJ1-2, with 7 bases identical to TRBD1. Trimming cost V 1 base and J 7 bases; bases outside gene matches: 4. The CDR3 runs to 13 residues. CDR1 and CDR2 (germline): SGHDT, YYEEEE. The chain's CDR3 is CASSLTGARGYTF. CDR3 coding DNA: TGTGCCAGCAGCTTGACAGGGGCGCGTGGCTACACCTTC.

The chain employs TRBV7-8 and TRBJ2-3; D remains ambiguous. V lost 0 bases, J lost 2 bases, and 6 bases lay in between. Per the germline V gene, CDR1 is SGHVS and CDR2 is FQNEAQ. This CDR3 has 14 amino acids. CDR3 loop: CASSLAVATDTQYF. The CDR3 DNA reads TGTGCCAGCAGCTTAGCGGTCGCCACAGATACGCAGTATTTT.

V usage is TRBV7-8 and J usage is TRBJ2-5; TRBD2 matches at 7 bases. The J segment lost 4 bases and the V segment lost 6 bases, leaving 17 bases of the junction unmatched. There are 17 residues in the CDR3. Germline values: CDR1 SGHVS, CDR2 FQNEAQ. This chain's CDR3 is CASSRGVGAGRGETQYF. The CDR3 DNA follows: TGTGCCAGCAGTCGAGGGGTTGGTGCGGGGAGGGGAGAGACCCAGTACTTC. Full variable domain (rest looked up from reference TRBV7-8 and TRBJ2-5): GAGVSQSPRYKVAKRGQDVALRCDPISGHVSLFWYQQALGQGPEFLTYFQNEAQLDKSGLPSDRFFAERPEGSVSTLKIQRTQQEDSAVYLCASSRGVGAGRGETQYFGPGTRLLVL.

The chain is built from TRBV25-1 and TRBJ2-5, with 12 bases aligning to TRBD1. Per the germline V gene, CDR1 is MGHDK and CDR2 is SYGVNS. This CDR3 is built from 16 residues. The ends lost 1 base at V and 5 bases at J; junction bases unmatched: 5. The CDR3: CASSESGQGARETQYF. CDR3 sequence (DNA): TGTGCCAGCAGTGAATCGGGACAGGGGGCGAGGGAGACCCAGTACTTC. Full variable domain (missing parts from reference TRBV25-1 and TRBJ2-5): EADIYQTPRYLVIGTGKKITLECSQTMGHDKMYWYQQDPGMELHLIHYSYGVNSTEKGDLSSESTVSRIRTEHFPLTLESARPSHTSQYLCASSESGQGARETQYFGPGTRLLVL.

CDR3 coding DNA: TGTGCCAGCAGCCCAACCACGACCGTCTGGGGCAATCAGCCCCAGCATTTT. Translated: CASSPTTTVWGNQPQHF. V is TRBV27 and J is TRBJ1-5; D call uncertain. V was clipped by 6 bases and J by 2 bases, with 20 bases between them. Germline-derived CDR1 and CDR2 are MNHEY and SMNVEV (reference sequence). The CDR3 loop spans 17 amino acids.

This clone was detected only once. The chain employs TRBV30 and TRBJ2-7, with D possibly being TRBD2 (6 bases). Deletions cut 0 bases from V and 4 bases from J, with 10 bases between. The CDR3 sequence is 13 residues long. CDR1 and CDR2 (germline): GTSNPN, SVGIG (reference sequence). CDR3 residues: CAWSVLEGYEQYF. The CDR3 DNA sequence: TGTGCCTGGAGTGTACTGGAGGGGTACGAGCAGTACTTC.

The rearrangement links TRBV29-1 to TRBJ2-3; 7 bases agree with TRBD1. V shed 7 bases and J 3 bases; nucleotides not matched to a gene: 10. The germline V gene has CDR1 SQVTM and CDR2 ANQGSEA. The CDR3 has 14 residues. The CDR3: CSAQARGLTDTQYF. The CDR3 coding sequence is TGCAGCGCCCAGGCGAGGGGGCTGACAGATACGCAGTATTTT.

This clone was found once. The V and J genes are TRBV7-9 and TRBJ2-7; D possibly corresponds to TRBD1 (5 bases). The V end lost 6 bases, the J end lost 1 base, and 13 bases lay between the germline ends. The CDR3 sequence is 14 residues long. Germline CDR1 and CDR2: SEHNR and FQNEAQ (reference sequence). The CDR3 spells CASSPAGRSYEQYF. The CDR3 DNA is TGTGCCAGCAGTCCGGCAGGGCGTTCCTACGAGCAGTACTTC.

There are a few counts of this clone. This chain connects TRBV2 to TRBJ2-1; D is undetermined. The germline V and J ends were trimmed by 6 bases and 7 bases, with 13 bases remaining between them. The CDR3 extends over 13 amino acids. The germline V gene has CDR1 SNHLY and CDR2 FYNNEI. The CDR3 DNA reads TGTGCCAGCAGACCCCCCTTCGGAAATGAGCAGTTCTTC. Translation gives CASRPPFGNEQFF. Using reference TRBV2 and TRBJ2-1 for the parts outside the CDR3, the full variable domain is EPEVTQTPSHQVTQMGQEVILRCVPISNHLYFYWYRQILGQKVEFLVSFYNNEISEKSEIFDDQFSVERPDGSNFTLKIRSTKLEDSAMYFCASRPPFGNEQFFGPGTRLTVL.

The chain employs TRBV14 and TRBJ2-1; 13 bases align to TRBD2. The germline CDR1 and CDR2 sequences are SGHDN and FVKESK. Germline trimming cut 0 bases from V and 12 bases from J; bases unmatched to any gene: 11. The CDR3 consists of 17 residues. CDR3 sequence reads: CASSQDFELAGGDGQFF. CDR3 DNA: TGTGCCAGCAGCCAAGATTTTGAACTAGCGGGAGGGGACGGGCAGTTCTTC.

A few counts support this clone. The CDR3 sequence is CASSTLQEYYEQYF. CDR3 in DNA: TGTGCCAGCAGCACCCTACAGGAATACTACGAGCAGTACTTC. The gene calls are TRBV5-6 and TRBJ2-7, with a possible D match to TRBD1 (5 bases). V was clipped by 4 bases and J by 3 bases, with 14 bases between them. Germline assignment: CDR1 SGHDT and CDR2 YYEEEE. The CDR3 loop spans 14 amino acids.

The J gene is TRBJ2-5, the V gene TRBV25-1; D is undetermined. Germline CDR1 MGHDK, CDR2 SYGVNS. The CDR3 spans 13 residues. V was cut by 3 bases and J by 5 bases, with 10 bases left in between. The CDR3 coding sequence is TGTGCCAGCAGTGACTGGGGTCGGGAGACCCAGTACTTC. It is translated as CASSDWGRETQYF.

The rearrangement links TRBV27 to TRBJ2-5; D is unresolved. CDR3 length: 14 residues. Germline V CDR1 and CDR2: MNHEY, SMNVEV (reference sequence). V was trimmed by 6 bases and J by 7 bases, leaving 18 bases between them. The CDR3 DNA sequence: TGTGCCAGCAGCTCTAATTTGGACCGATTGACCCAGTACTTC. Its translation: CASSSNLDRLTQYF.

This CDR3 is CASSIDPGGMDTEAFF. The CDR3 nucleotides are TGTGCCAGTAGTATAGATCCAGGGGGGATGGACACTGAAGCTTTCTTT. The V call is TRBV19, the J call TRBJ1-1; the match to TRBD1 covers 7 bases. The CDR3 is 16 amino acids. V was clipped by 0 bases and J by 3 bases; unmatched bases: 7. Germline V gene lookup returns CDR1 LNHDA and CDR2 SQIVND (reference sequence).

The chain has TRBV11-2 and TRBJ2-1, with D tentatively TRBD1 (6 bases). V was pared by 1 base and J by 6 bases, with 10 bases between. CDR3 size: 14 residues. The V gene's germline CDR1 is SGHAT and CDR2 FQNNGV. Written as DNA, the CDR3 is TGTGCCAGCAGCTTAGGGACAGAGAGCAATGAGCAGTTCTTC. Translated: CASSLGTESNEQFF.

V and J are TRBV29-1 and TRBJ1-2, with 9 bases that match TRBD1. The CDR3 is 15 amino acids. From germline, CDR1 is SQVTM and CDR2 ANQGSEA. Trimming cost V 3 bases and J 4 bases; bases outside gene matches: 9. The CDR3 nucleotides are TGCAGCGTTGAGGAACAGGGGGCGCCTAGCTATGGCTACACCTTC. Residues: CSVEEQGAPSYGYTF.

This clone was counted a single time. This sequence joins TRBV2 and TRBJ2-3, with 16 bases aligning to TRBD2. The length of the CDR3 is 22 residues. V trimming: 4 bases; J trimming: 0 bases; junction bases outside the gene matches: 16. Germline V CDR1 and CDR2: SNHLY, FYNNEI. CDR3 bases: TGTGCCAGCAGTGGCGGGGCCCCGGGACTAGCGGGAGGGCCAGGAAGCACAGATACGCAGTATTTT. The encoded protein is CASSGGAPGLAGGPGSTDTQYF.

The chain has TRBV29-1 and TRBJ2-1, with D tentatively TRBD2 (5 bases). The V gene lost 2 bases and the J gene lost 6 bases, with 14 bases spanning the gap. Germline CDR1 is SQVTM and CDR2 is ANQGSEA. The CDR3 sequence is 14 residues long. The CDR3 protein is CSVEYQDLRNEQFF. In DNA form, the CDR3 reads TGCAGCGTTGAATATCAGGACTTACGCAATGAGCAGTTCTTC.

The V gene is TRBV5-1, the J gene TRBJ1-1; 8 bases align to TRBD1. The CDR3 has 15 amino acids. CDR1 and CDR2 from the germline V gene are SGHRS and YFSETQ. V gave up 2 bases and J gave up 3 bases; unmatched junction bases: 6. CDR3 sequence (DNA): TGCGCCAGCAGCTTCCGGACAGGGCCCTACACTGAAGCTTTCTTT. Its protein product is CASSFRTGPYTEAFF.

J is TRBJ2-1 and V is TRBV5-6; D is unresolved. CDR1 is SGHDT and CDR2 is YYEEEE in the germline V gene. This CDR3 region has 11 residues. V was shortened by 4 bases and J by 9 bases, with 8 bases between the two germline ends. CDR3 sequence: CASSLSLEQFF. The CDR3 nucleotides read TGTGCCAGCAGCCTTAGCCTTGAGCAGTTCTTC.

The gene calls are TRBV6-5 and TRBJ2-5, with a weak D call TRBD1 (6 bases). The CDR3 sequence is 13 residues long. Germline-derived CDR1 and CDR2 are MNHEY and SVGAGI. Trimming took off 7 bases at V and 0 bases at J, with 9 bases between the two ends. CDR3 DNA sequence: TGTGCCAGCATTGACAGGAACCAAGAGACCCAGTACTTC. It translates to CASIDRNQETQYF.

This clone was observed a handful of times. The V call is TRBV7-9, the J call TRBJ2-7; D unresolved. Germline assignment: CDR1 SEHNR and CDR2 FQNEAQ (reference sequence). This CDR3 comprises 12 residues. Trimming left V 7 bases short and J 2 bases short, with 9 bases between. The chain's CDR3 is CASITVAYEQYF. The CDR3, as DNA: TGTGCCAGCATAACCGTGGCCTACGAGCAGTACTTC.

This chain connects TRBV27 to TRBJ2-5, with TRBD2 matching over 13 bases. The CDR3 has 15 amino acids. Unmatched junction bases numbered 3, after V lost 6 bases and J lost 2 bases. CDR1 MNHEY and CDR2 SMNVEV come from the germline V gene (reference sequence). The CDR3 protein is CASSPGLAGQETQYF. The CDR3 bases are TGTGCCAGCAGCCCGGGACTAGCGGGGCAAGAGACCCAGTACTTC.

This CDR3 is CASSRASTYYGYTF. The CDR3 DNA reads as TGTGCCAGCAGCAGGGCATCCACTTACTATGGCTACACCTTC. The genes are TRBV5-6 and TRBJ1-2; no firm D call. The CDR3 covers 14 residues. Trimming took 4 bases from V and 3 from J, leaving 13 bases between them. Per germline, CDR1 SGHDT and CDR2 YYEEEE.